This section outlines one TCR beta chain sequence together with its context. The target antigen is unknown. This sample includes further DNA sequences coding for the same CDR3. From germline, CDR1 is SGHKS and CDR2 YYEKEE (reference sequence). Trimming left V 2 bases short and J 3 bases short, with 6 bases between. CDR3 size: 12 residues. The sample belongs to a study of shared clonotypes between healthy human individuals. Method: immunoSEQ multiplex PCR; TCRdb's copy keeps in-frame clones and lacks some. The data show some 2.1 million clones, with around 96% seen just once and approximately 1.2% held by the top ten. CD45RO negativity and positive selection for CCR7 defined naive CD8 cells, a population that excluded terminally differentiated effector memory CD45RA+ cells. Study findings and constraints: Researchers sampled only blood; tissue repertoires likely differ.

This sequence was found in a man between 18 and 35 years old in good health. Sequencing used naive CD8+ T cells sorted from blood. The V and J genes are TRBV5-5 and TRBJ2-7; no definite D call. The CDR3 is CASSFGNYEQYF. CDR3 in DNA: TGTGCCAGCAGCTTTGGCAACTACGAGCAGTACTTC.